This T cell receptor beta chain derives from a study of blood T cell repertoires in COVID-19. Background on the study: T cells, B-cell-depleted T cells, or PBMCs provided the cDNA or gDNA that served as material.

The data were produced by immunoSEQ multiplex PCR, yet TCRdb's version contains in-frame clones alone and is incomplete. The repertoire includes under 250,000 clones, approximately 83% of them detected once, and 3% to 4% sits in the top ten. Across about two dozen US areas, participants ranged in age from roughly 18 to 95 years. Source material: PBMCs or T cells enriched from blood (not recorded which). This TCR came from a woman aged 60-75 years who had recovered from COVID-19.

CDR3 nucleotide sequence: TGTGCCAGCAGTGAAGCTGGGGGGGCCGGGTTTACGCAGTATTTT. Translating gives CASSEAGGAGFTQYF. The genes are TRBV2 and TRBJ2-3, with D possibly matching TRBD2 (7 bases). This CDR3 contains 15 residues. Trimming took off 0 bases at V and 8 bases at J, with 15 bases between the two ends. Germline CDR1 SNHLY, CDR2 FYNNEI.